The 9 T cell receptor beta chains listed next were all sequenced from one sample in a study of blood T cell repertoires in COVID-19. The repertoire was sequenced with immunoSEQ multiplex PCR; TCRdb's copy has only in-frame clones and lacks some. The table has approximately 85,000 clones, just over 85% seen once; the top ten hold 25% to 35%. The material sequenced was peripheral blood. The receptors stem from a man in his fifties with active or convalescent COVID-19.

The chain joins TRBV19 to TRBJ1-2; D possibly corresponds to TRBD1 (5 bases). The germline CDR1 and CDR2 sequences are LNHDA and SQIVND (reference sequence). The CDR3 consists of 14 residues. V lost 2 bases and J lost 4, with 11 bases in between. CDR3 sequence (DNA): TGTGCCAGTAGTATAAGGGGATTGAGCTATGGCTACACCTTC. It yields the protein CASSIRGLSYGYTF.

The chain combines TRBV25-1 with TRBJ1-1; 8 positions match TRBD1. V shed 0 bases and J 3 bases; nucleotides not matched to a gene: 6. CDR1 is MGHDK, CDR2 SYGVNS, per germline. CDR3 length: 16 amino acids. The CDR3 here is CASSEYGGQGDTEAFF. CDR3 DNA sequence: TGTGCCAGCAGTGAATATGGAGGACAGGGAGACACTGAAGCTTTCTTT.

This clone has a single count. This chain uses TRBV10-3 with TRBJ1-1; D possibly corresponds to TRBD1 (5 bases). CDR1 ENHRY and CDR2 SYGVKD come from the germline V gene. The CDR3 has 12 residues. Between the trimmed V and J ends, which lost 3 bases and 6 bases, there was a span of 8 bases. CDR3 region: CAISDQGPEAFF. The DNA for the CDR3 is TGTGCCATCAGTGATCAGGGCCCTGAAGCTTTCTTT.

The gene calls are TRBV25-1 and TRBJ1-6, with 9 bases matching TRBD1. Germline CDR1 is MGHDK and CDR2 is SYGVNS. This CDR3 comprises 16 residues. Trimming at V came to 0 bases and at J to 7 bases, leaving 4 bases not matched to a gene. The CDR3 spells CASSEYRDRVNSPLHF. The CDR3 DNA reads TGTGCCAGCAGTGAATACCGGGACAGGGTGAATTCACCCCTCCACTTT.

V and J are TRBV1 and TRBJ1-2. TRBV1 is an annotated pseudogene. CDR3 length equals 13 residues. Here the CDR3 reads CTSSQGPRDGYTF. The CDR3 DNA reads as TGCACCAGCAGCCAAGGGCCTCGGGATGGCTACACCTTC.

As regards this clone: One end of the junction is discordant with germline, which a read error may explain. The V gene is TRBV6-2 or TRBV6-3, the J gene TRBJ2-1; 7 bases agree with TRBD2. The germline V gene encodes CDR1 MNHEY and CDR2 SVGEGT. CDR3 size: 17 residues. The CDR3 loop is CASSYSTPGLTYNEQFF. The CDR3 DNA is TGTGCCAGCAGCTACTCAACTCCGGGACTAACGTACAATGAGCAGTTCTTC.

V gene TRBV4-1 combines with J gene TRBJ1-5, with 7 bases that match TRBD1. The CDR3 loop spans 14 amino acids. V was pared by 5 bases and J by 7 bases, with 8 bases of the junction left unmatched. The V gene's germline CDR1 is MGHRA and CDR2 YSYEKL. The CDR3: CASSKNRGVQPQHF. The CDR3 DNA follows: TGCGCCAGCAGCAAAAACAGGGGCGTACAGCCCCAGCATTTT.

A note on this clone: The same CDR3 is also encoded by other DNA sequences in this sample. The CDR3 sequence: CASSARQGRDSPLHF. The DNA of the CDR3 is TGTGCCAGTAGTGCCCGACAGGGGAGGGATTCACCCCTCCACTTT. The rearrangement uses TRBV19 and TRBJ1-6; 8 bases line up with TRBD1. The germline V gene has CDR1 LNHDA and CDR2 SQIVND (reference sequence). Losses at the gene ends were 5 bases for V and 8 bases for J; bases not matched to a gene: 8. This CDR3 comprises 15 residues.

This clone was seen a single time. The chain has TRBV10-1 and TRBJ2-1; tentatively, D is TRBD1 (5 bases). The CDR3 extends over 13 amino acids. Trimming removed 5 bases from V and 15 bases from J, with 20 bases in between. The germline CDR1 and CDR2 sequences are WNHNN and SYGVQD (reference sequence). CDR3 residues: CASSSIRAGSPFF. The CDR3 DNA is TGCGCCAGCAGTTCCATCAGGGCCGGATCCCCGTTCTTC.